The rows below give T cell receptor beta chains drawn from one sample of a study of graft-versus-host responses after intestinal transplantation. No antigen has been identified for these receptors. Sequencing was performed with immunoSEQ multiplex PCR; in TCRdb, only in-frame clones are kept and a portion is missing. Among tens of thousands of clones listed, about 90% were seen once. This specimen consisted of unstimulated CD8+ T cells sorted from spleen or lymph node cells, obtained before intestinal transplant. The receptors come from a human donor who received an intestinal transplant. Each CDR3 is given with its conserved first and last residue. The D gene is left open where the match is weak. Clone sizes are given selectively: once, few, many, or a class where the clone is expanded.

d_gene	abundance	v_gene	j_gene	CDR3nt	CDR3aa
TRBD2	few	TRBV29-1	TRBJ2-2	TGCAGCGGAGGAGCGGGGACCGGGGAGCTGTTTTTT	CSGGAGTGELFF
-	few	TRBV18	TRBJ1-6	TGTGCCAGCTCACTGAACAGGGTCTGGACCTATAATTCACCCCTCCACTTT	CASSLNRVWTYNSPLHF
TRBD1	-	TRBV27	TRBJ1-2	TGTGCCAGCAGCCTACAGGGGGCGCTTGGCTACACCTTC	CASSLQGALGYTF
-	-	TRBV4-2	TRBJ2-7	TGTGCCAGCAGCCAAGATGTGGAGAAACCCTACGAGCAGTACTTC	CASSQDVEKPYEQYF
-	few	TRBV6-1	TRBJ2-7	TGTGCCAGCAGTGACCAGACAGTTACCTACGAGCAGTACTTC	CASSDQTVTYEQYF
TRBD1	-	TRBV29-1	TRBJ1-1	TGCAGCGTTGAGAGGGGGCAAGGCACTGAAGCTTTCTTT	CSVERGQGTEAFF
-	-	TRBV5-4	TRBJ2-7	TGTGCCAGCAGCTTGGGTTTATACGAGCAGTACTTC	CASSLGLYEQYF
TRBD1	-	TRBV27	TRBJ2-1	TGTGCCAGCAGTTTAGGGGACAGACCCTACAATGAGCAGTTCTTC	CASSLGDRPYNEQFF
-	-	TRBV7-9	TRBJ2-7	TGTGCCAGCAGCTTAAGCCCCTACGAGCAGTACTTC	CASSLSPYEQYF
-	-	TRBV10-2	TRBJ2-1	TGCGCCAGCAGTGAGGTGACTAGGTACAATGAGCAGTTCTTC	CASSEVTRYNEQFF
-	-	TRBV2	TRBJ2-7	TGTGCCAGCAACAAGGGGACCTACGAGCAGTACTTC	CASNKGTYEQYF
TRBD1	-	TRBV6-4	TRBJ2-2	TGTGCCAGCGAAGGGACAGGGAACACCGGGGAGCTGTTTTTT	CASEGTGNTGELFF
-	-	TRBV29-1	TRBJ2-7	TGCAGCGTTGTTTGGGGGGACAGCTCCTACGAGCAGTACTTC	CSVVWGDSSYEQYF
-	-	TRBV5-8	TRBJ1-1	TGTGCCAGCAGCCTGGAGGGGCGGGGGTGGTGGAACACTGAAGCTTTCTTT	CASSLEGRGWWNTEAFF
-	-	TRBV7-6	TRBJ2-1	TGTGCCAGCAGCTTAACCCCCTCCGACAGATACTACAATGAGCAGTTCTTC	CASSLTPSDRYYNEQFF
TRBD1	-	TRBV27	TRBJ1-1	TGTGCCAGCAGTAGACAGGGGGCTGGCACTGAAGCTTTCTTT	CASSRQGAGTEAFF
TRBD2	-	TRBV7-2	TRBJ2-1	TGTGCCAGCAGCTTAGGGACTAGCGATTACAATGAGCAGTTCTTC	CASSLGTSDYNEQFF
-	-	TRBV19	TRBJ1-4	TGTGCCAGTAGTATTGCGGCTCTGAATGAAAAACTGTTTTTT	CASSIAALNEKLFF
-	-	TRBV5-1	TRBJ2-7	TGCGCCAGCAGCTTGGACAGGGCCTCCTACGAGCAGTACTTC	CASSLDRASYEQYF
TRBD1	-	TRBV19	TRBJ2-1	TGTGCCAGTAGTATATCGGGGACAGGGTACAATGAGCAGTTCTTC	CASSISGTGYNEQFF
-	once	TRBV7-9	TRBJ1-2	TGTGCCAGCAGCTTACCAGGGGACTATGGCTACACCTTC	CASSLPGDYGYTF
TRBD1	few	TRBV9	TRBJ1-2	TGTGCCAGCAGCTCAGGGACAGGTAACTATGGCTACACCTTC	CASSSGTGNYGYTF
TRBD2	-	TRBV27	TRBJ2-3	TGTGCCAGCAGTTCGACACGACTAGCGGGGGACACAGATACGCAGTATTTT	CASSSTRLAGDTDTQYF
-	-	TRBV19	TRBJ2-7	TGTGCCAGTAGCAAACTACCGGGGGAGCAGTACTTC	CASSKLPGEQYF
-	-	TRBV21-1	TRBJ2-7	TGTGCCAGCAGCGGGGGCCGGGACAGGGGAGGCTACGAGCAGTACTTC	CASSGGRDRGGYEQYF
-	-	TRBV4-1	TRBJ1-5	TGCGCCAGCAGCCAAGTCCAAAATAGCAATCAGCCCCAGCATTTT	CASSQVQNSNQPQHF
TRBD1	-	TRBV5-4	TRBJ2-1	TGTGCCAGCGGACAGGGGGCTCGGGGGCCTGGCGATGAGCAGTTCTTC	CASGQGARGPGDEQFF
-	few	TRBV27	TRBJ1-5	TGTGCCAGCAGTTTGAGGGGGGGGGATAGCAATCAGCCCCAGCATTTT	CASSLRGGDSNQPQHF
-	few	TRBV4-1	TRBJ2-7	TGCGCCAGCAGCCCACAGGGCTACGAGCAGTACTTC	CASSPQGYEQYF
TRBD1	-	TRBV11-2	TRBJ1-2	TGTGCCAGCAGACCGGACAGGCCCGACTACACCTTC	CASRPDRPDYTF
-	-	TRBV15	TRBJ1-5	TGTGCCACCAGCAGATATCGGAATCAGCCCCAGCATTTT	CATSRYRNQPQHF
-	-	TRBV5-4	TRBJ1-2	TGTGCCAGCAGCTTGGAGGCCGGGGGGCCTTATGGCTACACCTTC	CASSLEAGGPYGYTF
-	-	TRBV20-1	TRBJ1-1	TGCAGTGCCCTGGGGGGAACTGAAGCTTTCTTT	CSALGGTEAFF
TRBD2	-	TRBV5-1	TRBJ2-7	TGCGCCAGCAGCCTTAGCGGGGGGCCAGTCTACGAGCAGTACTTC	CASSLSGGPVYEQYF
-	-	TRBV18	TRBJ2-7	TGTGCCAGCTCACCCTCACAGAGATTCGACGAGCAGTACTTC	CASSPSQRFDEQYF
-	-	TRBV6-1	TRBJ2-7	TGTGCCAGCACCTACCTGTACGAGCAGTACTTC	CASTYLYEQYF
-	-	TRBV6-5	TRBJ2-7	TGTGCCAGCATGCCGAGCTCCTACGAGCAGTACTTC	CASMPSSYEQYF
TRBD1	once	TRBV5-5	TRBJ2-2	TGTGCCAGCAGCGGGGGACAGGGTAGCGGGGAGCTGTTTTTT	CASSGGQGSGELFF
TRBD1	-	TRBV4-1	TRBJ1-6	TGCGCCAGCAGCCAAGGGCAGGGGGCGGCGAATTCACCCCTCCACTTT	CASSQGQGAANSPLHF
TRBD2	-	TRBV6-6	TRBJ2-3	TGTGCCAGCAGTTATCGCCTAGCGGGGGACACAGATACGCAGTATTTT	CASSYRLAGDTDTQYF
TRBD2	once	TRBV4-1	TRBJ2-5	TGCGCCAGCAGCCTACTAGCGGGGGAAGAGACCCAGTACTTC	CASSLLAGEETQYF
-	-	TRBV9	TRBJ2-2	TGTGCCAGCAGCGTAGAGCTGAACACCGGGGAGCTGTTTTTT	CASSVELNTGELFF
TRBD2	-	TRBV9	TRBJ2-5	TGTGCCAGCAGCGTAGCGACTAGCACCCAAGAGACCCAGTACTTC	CASSVATSTQETQYF
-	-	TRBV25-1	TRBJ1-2	TGTGCCAGCAGTGAATCGGTGGGCGGCTACACCTTC	CASSESVGGYTF
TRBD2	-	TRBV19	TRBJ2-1	TGTGCCAGTAGTATGGGTTTAGCGGGGGGGCTGGGCGATGAGCAGTTCTTC	CASSMGLAGGLGDEQFF
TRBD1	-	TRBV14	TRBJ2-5	TGTGCCAGCAGCCCTTCACAGGGGGAGGCGGAGACCCAGTACTTC	CASSPSQGEAETQYF
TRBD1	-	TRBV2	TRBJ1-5	TGTGCCAGCAGCCGGACAGGGGGCATGGAGCCCCAGCATTTT	CASSRTGGMEPQHF
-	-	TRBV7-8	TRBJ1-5	TGTGCCAGCAGCTTGGTACAGAACAGCAATCAGCCCCAGCATTTT	CASSLVQNSNQPQHF
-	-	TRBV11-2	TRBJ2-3	TGTGCCAGCAGCCACGTAAAGGCAGGGGCTGCTCCTAGCACAGATACGCAGTATTTT	CASSHVKAGAAPSTDTQYF
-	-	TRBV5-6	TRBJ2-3	TGTGCCAGCAGCAACTCTTTCTCTAACCTAGATACGCAGTATTTT	CASSNSFSNLDTQYF
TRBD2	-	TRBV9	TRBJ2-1	TGTGCCAGCAGCGAACGGACTAGCGAGAATGAGCAGTTCTTC	CASSERTSENEQFF
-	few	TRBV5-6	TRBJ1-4	TGTGCCAGCAGCTTGGGACAGCCGTATGAAAAACTGTTTTTT	CASSLGQPYEKLFF
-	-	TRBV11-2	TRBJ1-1	TGTGCCAGCAGCTTAGAGCAGGGCTGGGACACTGAAGCTTTCTTT	CASSLEQGWDTEAFF